The 10 T cell receptor beta chains below all came from one sample that was sequenced in a study of blood T cell repertoires in COVID-19 (dated by TCRdb to about 2020). The library came from the immunoSEQ multiplex PCR assay. TCRdb's version of the immuneACCESS table is confined to in-frame rearrangements and falls short of the full clone set. An unresolved V gene accounts for under half of the shortfall where checked; the remainder is of unknown origin. The sample records roughly 16,000 clones, around 80% of which are singletons. The top ten constitute 20% to 25% of the sample. Sequenced input: peripheral blood. Receptors originate from a man between 60 and 70 years old with active or convalescent COVID-19.

In its sample, this clone was seen a few times. The V call is TRBV7-9, the J call TRBJ2-7; D call uncertain. The germline gives CDR1 SEHNR, CDR2 FQNEAQ (reference sequence). V lost 5 bases, J lost 0 bases, and 5 bases lay in between. The CDR3 consists of 12 residues. The CDR3 protein is CASSPTSYEQYF. As DNA, the CDR3 is TGTGCCAGCAGCCCTACCTCCTACGAGCAGTACTTC.

V is TRBV2 and J is TRBJ2-7; 7 bases align to TRBD1. This CDR3 has 14 residues. CDR1 and CDR2 (germline): SNHLY, FYNNEI. Trimming took 4 bases from V and 2 from J; bases not matched to a gene: 5. This chain's CDR3 is CASSAGTVTYEQYF. The CDR3 region has the DNA TGTGCCAGCAGTGCTGGGACAGTAACCTACGAGCAGTACTTC.

The chain has TRBV24-1 and TRBJ2-7, with D possibly matching TRBD2 (5 bases). Germline-derived CDR1 and CDR2 are KGHDR and SFDVKD. The germline V and J ends were trimmed by 6 bases and 7 bases, with 15 bases remaining between them. This CDR3 contains 13 residues. In nucleotides, the CDR3 is TGTGCCACCAGTCAAACCCTACGAGGGGAGCAGTACTTC. Translation gives CATSQTLRGEQYF.

V usage is TRBV9 and J usage is TRBJ2-7; TRBD1 matches 7 bases. Germline CDR1 SGDLS, CDR2 YYNGEE. This CDR3 region has 13 residues. Trimming removed 3 bases from V and 3 bases from J; junction bases left unmatched: 3. CDR3 protein: CASSGDSSYEQYF. The CDR3, as DNA: TGTGCCAGCAGCGGGGACAGTAGCTACGAGCAGTACTTC.

The V gene is TRBV6-4, the J gene TRBJ1-1, with 7 bases that match TRBD1. V lost 8 bases and J lost 0; bases outside the gene matches: 3. CDR3 length: 13 residues. The germline V gene has CDR1 MRHNA and CDR2 SNTAGT. CDR3: CASLDRLNTEAFF. The CDR3 DNA follows: TGTGCCAGCTTGGACAGGTTGAACACTGAAGCTTTCTTT.

This clone has only a few counts. This chain connects TRBV20-1 to TRBJ2-1; TRBD2 matches 7 bases. CDR3 length: 11 amino acids. Per the germline V gene, CDR1 is DFQATT and CDR2 is SNEGSKA (reference sequence). Here the CDR3 DNA reads TGCAGCGCGACTAGCTCCAATGAGCAGTTCTTC. Protein product: CSATSSNEQFF.

This clone occurred a few times. This chain joins TRBV12-3 or TRBV12-4 and TRBJ2-7; D is unclear. V was pared by 4 bases and J by 0 bases, with 7 bases between. The CDR3 consists of 13 residues. The CDR3 DNA reads as TGTGCCAGCAGTTCTGGCAGCTCCTACGAGCAGTACTTC. This sequence encodes CASSSGSSYEQYF.

The genes are TRBV6-6 and TRBJ1-3; tentative D call: TRBD1 (5 bases). The CDR3 length is 16 residues. CDR1 and CDR2 (germline): MNHNY, SVGAGI (reference sequence). Trimming left V 0 bases short and J 0 bases short, with 9 bases between. CDR3 bases: TGTGCCAGCAGTTACTCGGGGCGAAGCTCTGGAAACACCATATATTTT. Protein product: CASSYSGRSSGNTIYF.

By frequency in the sample, this clone is medium-sized. CDR3 bases: TGTGCCAGCAGCCCGTTGGACAGGGGCGGCTACGAGCAGTACTTC. Translating it yields CASSPLDRGGYEQYF. The V gene is TRBV7-9, the J gene TRBJ2-7; 9 bases align to TRBD1. The CDR3 sequence is 15 residues long. Germline assignment: CDR1 SEHNR and CDR2 FQNEAQ (reference sequence). J gave up 3 bases and V 5 bases, and 8 bases lay outside the gene matches.

V usage is TRBV28 and J usage is TRBJ2-5, with TRBD1 as a possible D gene (6 bases). The germline CDR1 and CDR2 sequences are MDHEN and SYDVKM. This CDR3 is 14 amino acids long. The germline V and J ends were trimmed by 6 bases and 5 bases, with 16 bases remaining between them. The CDR3 reads CASSRTQGKETQYF. The DNA for the CDR3 is TGTGCCAGCAGCCGTACGCAGGGGAAGGAGACCCAGTACTTC. Together with reference TRBV28 and TRBJ2-5, the CDR3 gives the full variable domain: DVKVTQSSRYLVKRTGEKVFLECVQDMDHENMFWYRQDPGLGLRLIYFSYDVKMKEKGDIPEGYSVSREKKERFSLILESASTNQTSMYLCASSRTQGKETQYFGPGTRLLVL.